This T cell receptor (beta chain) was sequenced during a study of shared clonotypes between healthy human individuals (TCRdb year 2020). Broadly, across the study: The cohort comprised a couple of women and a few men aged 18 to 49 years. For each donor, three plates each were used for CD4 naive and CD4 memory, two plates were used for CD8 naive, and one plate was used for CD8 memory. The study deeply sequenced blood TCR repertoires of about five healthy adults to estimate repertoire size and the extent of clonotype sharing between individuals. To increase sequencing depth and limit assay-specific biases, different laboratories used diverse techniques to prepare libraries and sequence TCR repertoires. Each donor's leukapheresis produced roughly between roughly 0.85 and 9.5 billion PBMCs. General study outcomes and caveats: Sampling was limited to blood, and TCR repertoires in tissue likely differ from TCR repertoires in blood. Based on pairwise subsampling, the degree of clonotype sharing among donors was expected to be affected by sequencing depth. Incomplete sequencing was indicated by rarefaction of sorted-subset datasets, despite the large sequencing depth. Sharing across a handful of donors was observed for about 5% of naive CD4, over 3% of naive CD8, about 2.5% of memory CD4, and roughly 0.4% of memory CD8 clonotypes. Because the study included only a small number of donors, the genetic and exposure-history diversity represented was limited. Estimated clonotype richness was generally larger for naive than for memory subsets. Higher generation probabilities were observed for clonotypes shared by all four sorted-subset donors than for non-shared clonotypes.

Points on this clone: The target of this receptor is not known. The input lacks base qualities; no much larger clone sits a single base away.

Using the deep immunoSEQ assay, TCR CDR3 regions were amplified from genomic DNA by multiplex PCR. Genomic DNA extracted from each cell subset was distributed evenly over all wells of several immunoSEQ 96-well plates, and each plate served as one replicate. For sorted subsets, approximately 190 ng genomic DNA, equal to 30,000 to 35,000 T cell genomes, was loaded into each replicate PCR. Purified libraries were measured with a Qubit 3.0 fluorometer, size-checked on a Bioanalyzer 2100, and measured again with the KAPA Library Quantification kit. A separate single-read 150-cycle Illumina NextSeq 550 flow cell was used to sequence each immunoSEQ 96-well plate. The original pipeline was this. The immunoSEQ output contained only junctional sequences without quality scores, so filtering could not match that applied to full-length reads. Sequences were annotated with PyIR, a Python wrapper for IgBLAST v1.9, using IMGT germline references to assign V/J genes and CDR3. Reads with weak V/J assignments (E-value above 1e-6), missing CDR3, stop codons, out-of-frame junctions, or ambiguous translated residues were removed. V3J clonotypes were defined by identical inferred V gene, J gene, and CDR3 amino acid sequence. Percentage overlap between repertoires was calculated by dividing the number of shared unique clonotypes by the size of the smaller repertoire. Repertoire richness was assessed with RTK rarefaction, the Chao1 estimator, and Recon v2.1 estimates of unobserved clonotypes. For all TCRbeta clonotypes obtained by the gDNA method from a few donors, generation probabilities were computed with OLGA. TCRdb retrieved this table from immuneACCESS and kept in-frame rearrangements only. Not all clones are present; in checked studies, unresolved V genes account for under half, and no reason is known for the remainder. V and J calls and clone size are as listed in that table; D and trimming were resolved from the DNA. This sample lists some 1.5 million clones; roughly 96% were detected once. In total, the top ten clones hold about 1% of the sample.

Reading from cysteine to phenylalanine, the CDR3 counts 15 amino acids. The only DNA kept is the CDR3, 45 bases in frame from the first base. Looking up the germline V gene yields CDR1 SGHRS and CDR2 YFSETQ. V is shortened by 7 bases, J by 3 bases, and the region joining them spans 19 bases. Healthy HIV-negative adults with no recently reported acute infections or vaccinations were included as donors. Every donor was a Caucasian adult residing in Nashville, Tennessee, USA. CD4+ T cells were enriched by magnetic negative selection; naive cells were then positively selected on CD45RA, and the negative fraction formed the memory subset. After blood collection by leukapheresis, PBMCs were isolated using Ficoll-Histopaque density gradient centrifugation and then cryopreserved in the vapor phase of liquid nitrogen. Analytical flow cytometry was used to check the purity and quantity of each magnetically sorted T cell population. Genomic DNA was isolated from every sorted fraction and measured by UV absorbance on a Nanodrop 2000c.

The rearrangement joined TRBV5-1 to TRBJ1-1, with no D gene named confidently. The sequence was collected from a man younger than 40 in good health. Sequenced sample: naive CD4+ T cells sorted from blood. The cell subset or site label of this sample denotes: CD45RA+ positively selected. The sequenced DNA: TGCGCCAGCCGACCGGGGTCAGACCTTTACACTGAAGCTTTCTTT. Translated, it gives CASRPGSDLYTEAFF.